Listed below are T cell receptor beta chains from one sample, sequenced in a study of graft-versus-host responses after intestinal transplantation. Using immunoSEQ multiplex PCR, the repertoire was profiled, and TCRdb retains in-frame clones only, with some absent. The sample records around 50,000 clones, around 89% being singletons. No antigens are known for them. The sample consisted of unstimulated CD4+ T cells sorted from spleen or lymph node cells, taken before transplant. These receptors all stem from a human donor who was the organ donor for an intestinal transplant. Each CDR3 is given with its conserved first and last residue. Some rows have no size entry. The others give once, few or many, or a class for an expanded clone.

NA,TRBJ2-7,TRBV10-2,CASSESTEGEQYF
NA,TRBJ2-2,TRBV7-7,CASSLEGRGGELFF
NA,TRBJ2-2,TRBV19,CASSIDRVGELFF
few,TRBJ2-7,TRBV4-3,CASSQDHGDRQYF
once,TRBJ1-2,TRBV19,CASSSSGQGAGYGYTF
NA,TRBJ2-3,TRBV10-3,CAISPREFETDTQYF
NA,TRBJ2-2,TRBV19,CASRGQGSTGELFF
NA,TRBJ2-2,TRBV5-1,CASSVANTGELFF
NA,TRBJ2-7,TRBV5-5,CASSLVASGRPYEQYF
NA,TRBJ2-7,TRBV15,CATSRVKGVPGYEQYF
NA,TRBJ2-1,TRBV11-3,CASSTGTGVHEQFF
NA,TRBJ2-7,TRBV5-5,CASSRVPTPDYEQYF
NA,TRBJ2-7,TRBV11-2,CASSLAGYEQYF
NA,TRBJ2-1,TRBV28,CASSTHGTLDEQFF
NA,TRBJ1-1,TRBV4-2,CASSPGAGLNTEAFF
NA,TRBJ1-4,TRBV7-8,CASSPRPFSDRVTNEKLFF
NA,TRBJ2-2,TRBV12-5,CASGFFGQGPTGELFF
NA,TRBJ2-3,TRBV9,CASSAGLAADTQYF
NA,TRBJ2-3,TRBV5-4,CASSLGTSGTLLTDTQYF
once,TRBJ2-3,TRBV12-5,CASGRDRATDTQYF
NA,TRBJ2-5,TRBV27,CASKTAGKETQYF
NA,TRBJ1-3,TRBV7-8,CASSGTGTAGNTIYF